This paragraph covers one TCR beta chain sequence. Its antigen is currently not known. Per-base quality was not reported, and no clone a single base away is much larger than it. This specimen comes from a study of brain T cells in children with intractable seizures (dated by TCRdb to the early 2020s). General notes on the study: Resected brain tissue from a few dozen pediatric epilepsy surgery cases was first screened for immune gene transcripts using a NanoString immunology panel. Of the approximately 12 selected surgery cases, pre-surgery blood was also sequenced for eight, so four had brain tissue only.

The immunoSEQ assay was used to generate TCR beta chain sequences from genomic DNA. For the original study's pipeline: CDR3 sequences that did not begin with the conserved framework cysteine at position 104 were removed manually. To get clonality, the normalized Shannon's Diversity Index was subtracted from one, giving values from 0 (maximal diversity) to 1 (oligoclonal). To check whether a given CDR3 had different frequencies in two samples, for example brain versus blood, chi-squared comparison-of-proportions tests were used. Public clonotypes were found by searching immuneACCESS, and the VDJdb browser was used to assess similarity to known antiviral clonotypes. TCRdb carries this immuneACCESS record with in-frame sequences only. Its versions omit some clonotypes, under half of them owing to an unresolved V gene in the studies checked, with the rest unexplained. That table furnishes V, J and clone size, whereas the DNA furnished D and trimming. This sample lists roughly 120,000 clones; under 95% were detected once. The ten largest clones capture around 4.1% of the sample.

Study-wide findings and limitations: The patients' HCMV serostatus was not known, and viral specificity was inferred solely from CDR3 sequence similarity. Sequencing depth differed between pre- and post-surgery blood, so clones missing from the pre-surgery sample may reflect undersampling.

Read against the paper, the sample's time point label means: resected brain tissue, or blood drawn just prior to surgery. The surgery cases showing the highest brain T cell transcript signatures were chosen for TCR beta chain sequencing of brain tissue and, when available, of blood. Patients had been treated with at least one anti-epileptic drug before surgery. TCR-sequenced patients were children with drug-resistant epilepsy due to tuberous sclerosis complex, focal cortical dysplasia, Rasmussen encephalitis or hemimegalencephaly. Blood was drawn right before the epilepsy surgery. Bulk genomic DNA was isolated from unsorted brain tissue and whole blood using the Monarch genomic DNA purification kit. Inclusive of the bounding cysteine and phenylalanine, the CDR3 is 14 residues long. The only DNA kept is the CDR3, 42 bases in frame from the first base. CDR1 and CDR2 were assigned from the germline V gene (reference sequence) as SEHNR and FQNEAQ. V loses 1 base of germline sequence and J loses 3 bases, and the interval between the two ends is 10 bases.

The origin of this receptor is a boy under two years old with hemimegalencephaly and intractable seizures. The rearrangement joined TRBV7-9 to TRBJ2-7; the D gene is unclear. This specimen consisted of peripheral blood, obtained at surgery. The nucleotide sequence reads as follows: TGTGCCAGCAGCTTAGGTGGCGGTATCTACGAGCAGTACTTC. The encoded protein is CASSLGGGIYEQYF.